This is a list of T cell receptor beta chains from one sample in a study of human T cells and chemical hapten exposure. TCRdb re-derived calls from the RACE reads in MiXCR, one entry per CDR3 protein. The sample includes roughly 69,000 distinct CDR3 sequences, 9.5% to 12% of them seen just once. This specimen was whole blood, taken in connection with sensitization to the hapten diphenylcyclopropenone (DPC). The receptor source for this set is a woman in her 30s with alopecia areata. Some clones in this sample may be carry-over from other donors' samples. The CDR3 runs from the conserved cysteine through the conserved F or W. The D gene is left open where the match is weak. Only some rows state a clone size, as once, few, many or a class for expanded clones.

V	D	J	size	CDR3	DNA
TRBV6-2/TRBV6-3	NA	TRBJ2-3	NA	CASTQRDTQYF	TGTGCCAGCACTCAACGGGATACGCAGTATTTT
TRBV20-1	NA	TRBJ1-1	many	CSARDAEGKAFF	TGCAGTGCTAGAGATGCGGAGGGTAAAGCTTTCTTT
TRBV11-2	TRBD1	TRBJ2-3	few	CASSLDGTAPDTQYF	TGTGCCAGCAGCTTAGATGGGACAGCCCCAGATACGCAGTATTTT
TRBV7-9	NA	TRBJ2-1	few	CASNPTSLNNEQFF	TGTGCCAGCAACCCCACTTCACTTAACAATGAGCAGTTCTTC
TRBV4-2	NA	TRBJ2-2	many	CASSRDGLPTKGELFF	TGTGCCAGCAGCCGTGACGGACTCCCCACTAAGGGGGAGCTGTTTTTT
TRBV7-9	TRBD1	TRBJ1-1	NA	CASSLDRAHTEAFF	TGTGCCAGCAGCCTCGACAGGGCGCACACTGAAGCTTTCTTT
TRBV12-3/TRBV12-4	NA	TRBJ2-1	many	CASSLVPREQFF	TGTGCCAGCAGTTTAGTTCCGCGGGAGCAGTTCTTC
TRBV6-1	NA	TRBJ1-5	NA	CASSEAAWGDQPQHF	TGTGCCAGCAGTGAAGCGGCGTGGGGAGATCAGCCCCAGCATTTT
TRBV2	NA	TRBJ1-2	NA	CASSDILTGYGYTF	TGTGCCAGCAGTGATATACTGACAGGCTATGGCTACACCTTC
TRBV7-6	TRBD1	TRBJ2-3	NA	CASSSTGTALPDTQYF	TGTGCCAGCAGCTCCACCGGGACAGCATTACCAGATACGCAGTATTTT
TRBV9	TRBD1	TRBJ2-3	few	CASSAGQTTQYF	TGTGCCAGCAGCGCGGGACAGACAACGCAGTATTTT
TRBV5-1	NA	TRBJ1-2	many	CASSSLQGPSIGYTF	TGCGCCAGCAGCTCATTACAAGGCCCCTCTATTGGCTACACCTTC
TRBV6-2/TRBV6-3	NA	TRBJ2-1	few	CASSYSPVSYNEQFF	TGTGCCAGCAGTTACTCTCCGGTATCCTACAATGAGCAGTTCTTC
TRBV11-2	TRBD2	TRBJ2-1	few	CASSPTSGAKSNEQFF	TGTGCCAGCAGCCCGACTAGCGGAGCCAAGTCCAATGAGCAGTTCTTC
TRBV20-1	NA	TRBJ1-5	few	CSARVGSTRGNQPQHF	TGCAGTGCTAGAGTCGGGTCTACCCGCGGGAATCAGCCCCAGCATTTT
TRBV12-3/TRBV12-4	NA	TRBJ1-2	few	CASSLRESERETF	TGTGCCAGCAGTTTACGGGAAAGCGAGCGGGAGACCTTC
TRBV9	TRBD1	TRBJ2-3	many	CASSDGTGVHKAQYF	TGTGCCAGCAGCGATGGGACAGGGGTTCACAAAGCGCAGTATTTT
TRBV6-5	TRBD2	TRBJ2-7	NA	CASSYGSSGGYEQYF	TGTGCCAGCAGTTACGGGTCTAGCGGGGGCTACGAGCAGTACTTC
TRBV28	NA	TRBJ2-7	NA	CASSSELYEQYF	TGTGCCAGCAGCAGCGAACTCTACGAGCAGTACTTC
TRBV6-6	TRBD1	TRBJ1-1	few	CASRDRGRGVKNTEAFF	TGTGCCAGCAGAGACAGGGGGCGCGGGGTGAAGAACACTGAAGCTTTCTTT
TRBV6-5	NA	TRBJ1-4	few	CASSYQDDEKLFF	TGTGCCAGCAGTTACCAGGATGATGAAAAACTGTTTTTT
TRBV27	NA	TRBJ1-1	few	CASSFLKHSEAFF	TGTGCCAGCAGTTTCCTCAAGCATTCTGAAGCTTTCTTT
TRBV5-1	NA	TRBJ1-6	few	CASSLGEGAPLHF	TGCGCCAGCAGCTTGGGAGAGGGCGCACCCCTCCACTTT
TRBV12-3/TRBV12-4	NA	TRBJ2-5	many	CASRAAQGTQETQYF	TGTGCCAGCAGGGCAGCACAGGGCACCCAAGAGACCCAGTACTTC
TRBV27	NA	TRBJ1-2	many	CATSPSGYGYTF	TGTGCCACCTCCCCCAGCGGCTATGGCTACACCTTC
TRBV7-2	TRBD2	TRBJ2-7	NA	CASSLTSAYEQYF	TGTGCCAGCAGCTTAACTAGCGCGTACGAGCAGTACTTC
TRBV7-8	NA	TRBJ1-5	few	CASSLATNQPQHF	TGTGCCAGCAGCTTAGCGACCAATCAGCCCCAGCATTTT
TRBV5-3	NA	TRBJ2-7	NA	CARSTSYEQYF	TGTGCCAGAAGCACATCCTACGAGCAGTACTTC
TRBV28	NA	TRBJ1-2	NA	CASSTSYYGYTF	TGTGCCAGCAGCACTAGCTACTATGGCTACACCTTC
TRBV9	NA	TRBJ1-6	many	CASSVLGKDSPLHF	TGTGCCAGCAGCGTACTTGGGAAGGATTCACCCCTCCACTTT
TRBV7-6	NA	TRBJ2-6	few	CASSLELQGKTGANVLTF	TGTGCCAGCAGCTTAGAGTTGCAGGGGAAGACTGGGGCCAACGTCCTGACTTTC
TRBV5-1	NA	TRBJ2-3	few	CASSLGLAHSTDTQYF	TGCGCCAGCAGCTTGGGGCTAGCGCATAGCACAGATACGCAGTATTTT
TRBV2	NA	TRBJ1-1	few	CASSVQGEAFF	TGTGCCAGCAGTGTACAGGGCGAAGCTTTCTTT
TRBV29-1	NA	TRBJ1-2	NA	CSATQGSYGYTF	TGCAGCGCTACACAGGGTTCCTATGGCTACACCTTC
TRBV20-1	NA	TRBJ2-1	many	CSARGGTASNEQFF	TGCAGTGCTAGGGGCGGGACCGCCTCCAATGAGCAGTTCTTC
TRBV18	NA	TRBJ1-2	many	CASSPGDGYTF	TGTGCCAGCTCACCAGGGGATGGCTACACCTTC
TRBV20-1	TRBD2	TRBJ2-3	few	CSARPVAGVGAIATDTQYF	TGCAGTGCTAGACCCGTAGCGGGAGTGGGTGCGATAGCAACAGATACGCAGTATTTT
TRBV9	NA	TRBJ1-3	few	CASSVGAGRISGNTIYF	TGTGCCAGCAGCGTAGGAGCGGGACGGATCTCTGGAAACACCATATATTTT
TRBV3-1	NA	TRBJ1-6	few	CASSRDWRSALHF	TGTGCCAGCAGCCGGGACTGGCGTTCGGCCCTCCACTTT
TRBV6-6	NA	TRBJ2-7	many	CASTRQVLYEQYF	TGTGCCAGCACCCGACAGGTTCTCTACGAGCAGTACTTC